These T cell receptor beta chains were read from a single sample in a study of blood T cell repertoires in COVID-19. Sequencing was performed with immunoSEQ multiplex PCR; in TCRdb, only in-frame clones are kept and a portion is missing. Counted here are about 72,000 clones, about 89% occurring once; the ten biggest clones make up about 6.8%. Sequencing input: peripheral blood. The receptors were sampled from a human donor in a cohort sampled during active COVID-19. The CDR3 runs from the conserved cysteine through the conserved F or W. The order of the fields is CDR3 DNA, CDR3 protein, J gene, D gene, V gene, clone size. A D gene is named only where the DNA matches it firmly. Clone size is not always given. Where it is, it says once, few, many or a class for expanded clones.

CDR3nt: TGTGCTAGCAGCAATGGACAGGGGGCGAAGGATACGCAGTATTTT
CDR3aa: CASSNGQGAKDTQYF
j_gene: TRBJ2-3
d_gene: TRBD1
v_gene: TRBV7-7
abundance: NA

CDR3nt: TGTGCCAGCAGTTTACCCGGGACAGATAGCAATCAGCCCCAGCATTTT
CDR3aa: CASSLPGTDSNQPQHF
j_gene: TRBJ1-5
d_gene: TRBD1
v_gene: TRBV28
abundance: NA

CDR3nt: TGTGCCAGCAGCTTGGCCGGACAGGGACTTGGAGATACGCAGTATTTT
CDR3aa: CASSLAGQGLGDTQYF
j_gene: TRBJ2-3
d_gene: TRBD1
v_gene: TRBV5-6
abundance: NA

CDR3nt: TGTGCCAGCAGCCCCGACACGGCGGGGCACAATGAGCAGTTCTTC
CDR3aa: CASSPDTAGHNEQFF
j_gene: TRBJ2-1
d_gene: NA
v_gene: TRBV11-3
abundance: NA

CDR3nt: TGTGCCAGCTCACCACAATACGGGGAGGCTAACTATGGCTACACCTTC
CDR3aa: CASSPQYGEANYGYTF
j_gene: TRBJ1-2
d_gene: NA
v_gene: TRBV18
abundance: once

CDR3nt: TGTGCCAGCAGTGCTCGACTAGCGGGGGGGGTTAATGAGCAGTTCTTC
CDR3aa: CASSARLAGGVNEQFF
j_gene: TRBJ2-1
d_gene: TRBD2
v_gene: TRBV6-4
abundance: NA

CDR3nt: TGTGCCAGCTCACGTACGACAGGGACCTACGAGCAGTACTTC
CDR3aa: CASSRTTGTYEQYF
j_gene: TRBJ2-7
d_gene: TRBD1
v_gene: TRBV18
abundance: NA

CDR3nt: TGTGCCAGCAGCTTAGGGCTTTGGACTAGCACATCCTACGAGCAGTACTTC
CDR3aa: CASSLGLWTSTSYEQYF
j_gene: TRBJ2-7
d_gene: TRBD2
v_gene: TRBV7-2
abundance: NA

CDR3nt: TGTGCCAGCAGCCCCCCTCCTGAGAGCTCCTACAATGAGCAGTTCTTC
CDR3aa: CASSPPPESSYNEQFF
j_gene: TRBJ2-1
d_gene: NA
v_gene: TRBV5-4
abundance: NA

CDR3nt: TGTGCCAGCAGTTACTCGAGAGTGCGGGCGGGAGATACGCAGTATTTT
CDR3aa: CASSYSRVRAGDTQYF
j_gene: TRBJ2-3
d_gene: NA
v_gene: TRBV6-2/TRBV6-3
abundance: once

CDR3nt: TGTGCCAGTAGTATAGTTGGCAGTTCGACCGGGGAGCTGTTTTTT
CDR3aa: CASSIVGSSTGELFF
j_gene: TRBJ2-2
d_gene: NA
v_gene: TRBV19
abundance: NA

CDR3nt: TGTGCCAGCAGCCCCCGGTCAACAGGGGCAGATACGCAGTATTTT
CDR3aa: CASSPRSTGADTQYF
j_gene: TRBJ2-3
d_gene: TRBD1
v_gene: TRBV11-3
abundance: once

CDR3nt: TGTGCCAGCAGTGTAATCGTCGGACTAGGGCTAAATGAGCAGTTCTTC
CDR3aa: CASSVIVGLGLNEQFF
j_gene: TRBJ2-1
d_gene: TRBD2
v_gene: TRBV28
abundance: NA

CDR3nt: TGCGCCAGCAGCTTGGGTCCTAGCGGGAGAGTAATAGATACGCAGTATTTT
CDR3aa: CASSLGPSGRVIDTQYF
j_gene: TRBJ2-3
d_gene: TRBD2
v_gene: TRBV5-1
abundance: NA

CDR3nt: TGTGCCAGCAGTTATGTGGGACTAGCCGCAGATACGCAGTATTTT
CDR3aa: CASSYVGLAADTQYF
j_gene: TRBJ2-3
d_gene: TRBD2
v_gene: TRBV6-2/TRBV6-3
abundance: NA

CDR3nt: TGCGCCAGCAGGGAAACGACAGGTTCCTATAATTCACCCCTCCACTTT
CDR3aa: CASRETTGSYNSPLHF
j_gene: TRBJ1-6
d_gene: NA
v_gene: TRBV4-3
abundance: once

CDR3nt: TGTGCCAGCAGTTACTTTAGGGGAGGCGACGGGGAGTACCAAGAGACCCAGTACTTC
CDR3aa: CASSYFRGGDGEYQETQYF
j_gene: TRBJ2-5
d_gene: NA
v_gene: TRBV6-2/TRBV6-3
abundance: NA

CDR3nt: TGTGCCAGCAGTGTGCAGGGGGCAACGGGGGTGCAGCCCCAGCATTTT
CDR3aa: CASSVQGATGVQPQHF
j_gene: TRBJ1-5
d_gene: TRBD1
v_gene: TRBV6-1
abundance: NA

CDR3nt: TGTGCCAGCAGCGGGACTAGCGGGAGGGACAATGAGCAGTTCTTC
CDR3aa: CASSGTSGRDNEQFF
j_gene: TRBJ2-1
d_gene: TRBD2
v_gene: TRBV9
abundance: NA

CDR3nt: TGTGCCAGCAGCTTAGGGCCAGGGCTAGGGTACGAGCAGTACTTC
CDR3aa: CASSLGPGLGYEQYF
j_gene: TRBJ2-7
d_gene: NA
v_gene: TRBV7-8
abundance: few

CDR3nt: TGTGCCAGCAGCTTCCGGACAGGGGGCCTAGAGACCCAGTACTTC
CDR3aa: CASSFRTGGLETQYF
j_gene: TRBJ2-5
d_gene: TRBD1
v_gene: TRBV5-6
abundance: NA

CDR3nt: TGTGCCAGCAGCTTGATGGGAGCGGGGGACACAGATACGCAGTATTTT
CDR3aa: CASSLMGAGDTDTQYF
j_gene: TRBJ2-3
d_gene: TRBD2
v_gene: TRBV5-8
abundance: NA

CDR3nt: TGTGCCAGCAGCCTCGTGACAGTTAGCTATGGCTACACCTTC
CDR3aa: CASSLVTVSYGYTF
j_gene: TRBJ1-2
d_gene: NA
v_gene: TRBV7-9
abundance: NA

CDR3nt: TGTGCCAGCAGTCGACAGGGGACCTCTGGAAACACCATATATTTT
CDR3aa: CASSRQGTSGNTIYF
j_gene: TRBJ1-3
d_gene: TRBD1
v_gene: TRBV6-6
abundance: NA

CDR3nt: TGCGCCAGCAGTGACTGGACAGGTGGAGCTTTCTTT
CDR3aa: CASSDWTGGAFF
j_gene: TRBJ1-1
d_gene: TRBD1
v_gene: TRBV10-1
abundance: NA

CDR3nt: TGTGCCAGCAGCCCCCCCGGACAGCAAGTCTATGGCTACACCTTC
CDR3aa: CASSPPGQQVYGYTF
j_gene: TRBJ1-2
d_gene: NA
v_gene: TRBV7-2
abundance: NA

CDR3nt: TGCACCAGCAACCAAGTGACTAGCTCCTACAATGAGCAGTTCTTC
CDR3aa: CTSNQVTSSYNEQFF
j_gene: TRBJ2-1
d_gene: NA
v_gene: TRBV1
abundance: NA

CDR3nt: TGTGCCAGCAGCGCGACCGGACTCGAAAAACTGTTTTTT
CDR3aa: CASSATGLEKLFF
j_gene: TRBJ1-4
d_gene: NA
v_gene: TRBV5-5
abundance: NA

CDR3nt: TGTGCCAGCAGCTTGAGGAGTCGGGGGGACTATGGCTACACCTTC
CDR3aa: CASSLRSRGDYGYTF
j_gene: TRBJ1-2
d_gene: NA
v_gene: TRBV5-4
abundance: NA

CDR3nt: TGTGCCAGCAGACTTTCGGGACTAGCGGCTTCCATCCAAGAGACCCAGTACTTC
CDR3aa: CASRLSGLAASIQETQYF
j_gene: TRBJ2-5
d_gene: TRBD2
v_gene: TRBV7-2
abundance: NA

CDR3nt: TGTGCCAGCAGTTTTTCAGGGCGTCAATTCGAGCAGTACTTC
CDR3aa: CASSFSGRQFEQYF
j_gene: TRBJ2-7
d_gene: NA
v_gene: TRBV28
abundance: NA

CDR3nt: TGCGCCAGCAGCCTAAACGGAGGAGATACGCAGTATTTT
CDR3aa: CASSLNGGDTQYF
j_gene: TRBJ2-3
d_gene: NA
v_gene: TRBV5-1
abundance: NA

CDR3nt: TGTGCCTGGAGGGAACAGGGTTACACTGAAGCTTTCTTT
CDR3aa: CAWREQGYTEAFF
j_gene: TRBJ1-1
d_gene: NA
v_gene: TRBV30
abundance: NA

CDR3nt: TGTGCCAGCAGCCCTCCCCCAACTTACGAGCAGTACTTC
CDR3aa: CASSPPPTYEQYF
j_gene: TRBJ2-7
d_gene: NA
v_gene: TRBV7-9
abundance: NA

CDR3nt: TGTGCCAGCAGCGGAGGTAGGAGAAACACCATATATTTT
CDR3aa: CASSGGRRNTIYF
j_gene: TRBJ1-3
d_gene: NA
v_gene: TRBV9
abundance: NA

CDR3nt: TGTGCCAGCTATCCGGGACAGATCAATCAGCCCCAGCATTTT
CDR3aa: CASYPGQINQPQHF
j_gene: TRBJ1-5
d_gene: TRBD1
v_gene: TRBV28
abundance: NA

CDR3nt: TGTGCCAGCAGCTTCGGGGGACCTAAGAGGCAAGAGACCCAGTACTTC
CDR3aa: CASSFGGPKRQETQYF
j_gene: TRBJ2-5
d_gene: NA
v_gene: TRBV7-3
abundance: NA

CDR3nt: TGTGCCAGCAGTTACTCGATGGGGGCGGGAGGGGAGACCCAGTACTTC
CDR3aa: CASSYSMGAGGETQYF
j_gene: TRBJ2-5
d_gene: TRBD2
v_gene: TRBV6-5
abundance: once

CDR3nt: TGTGCCAGAAGCCCGTCAGGGGTCCTCGACTACGAGCAGTACTTC
CDR3aa: CARSPSGVLDYEQYF
j_gene: TRBJ2-7
d_gene: NA
v_gene: TRBV5-3
abundance: NA

CDR3nt: TGTGCCAGCACCGCAGACCTTGGAGCGAACTATGGCTACACCTTC
CDR3aa: CASTADLGANYGYTF
j_gene: TRBJ1-2
d_gene: NA
v_gene: TRBV3-1/TRBV3-2
abundance: NA

CDR3nt: TGTGCCAGCAGCAAGGCAGGGGGTTACGAGCAGTACTTC
CDR3aa: CASSKAGGYEQYF
j_gene: TRBJ2-7
d_gene: NA
v_gene: TRBV21-1
abundance: NA

CDR3nt: TGTGCCAGCAGAGTATGGGGACAGAGCAATTCACCCCTCCACTTT
CDR3aa: CASRVWGQSNSPLHF
j_gene: TRBJ1-6
d_gene: TRBD1
v_gene: TRBV5-6
abundance: once

CDR3nt: TGCAGTGCTAGTTCGGCCAACGCCTTTGGAGCGGGCTACGAGCAGTACTTC
CDR3aa: CSASSANAFGAGYEQYF
j_gene: TRBJ2-7
d_gene: NA
v_gene: TRBV20-1
abundance: once

CDR3nt: TGTGCCAGTAGGAGGGACAGGGATGTTCCTCAGCATTTT
CDR3aa: CASRRDRDVPQHF
j_gene: TRBJ1-5
d_gene: TRBD1
v_gene: TRBV2
abundance: NA

CDR3nt: TGTGCCTGGAAGAGGTTAGCCAACACCGGGGAGCTGTTTTTT
CDR3aa: CAWKRLANTGELFF
j_gene: TRBJ2-2
d_gene: NA
v_gene: TRBV30
abundance: NA

CDR3nt: TGTGCCGGGGATGAGCGGGGTCACACCGGGGAGCTGTTTTTT
CDR3aa: CAGDERGHTGELFF
j_gene: TRBJ2-2
d_gene: TRBD2
v_gene: TRBV19
abundance: few

CDR3nt: TGTGCCAGCACCGATAAGGGGCAGGCCCCCTACGAGCAGTACTTC
CDR3aa: CASTDKGQAPYEQYF
j_gene: TRBJ2-7
d_gene: NA
v_gene: TRBV6-6
abundance: few

CDR3nt: TGTGCCAGCAGTCCACAGGGATACACTGAAGCTTTCTTT
CDR3aa: CASSPQGYTEAFF
j_gene: TRBJ1-1
d_gene: NA
v_gene: TRBV14
abundance: few

CDR3nt: TGTGCCAGCAGTTACGGCGGGAGGACAGCAACTAATGAAAAACTGTTTTTT
CDR3aa: CASSYGGRTATNEKLFF
j_gene: TRBJ1-4
d_gene: NA
v_gene: TRBV6-2/TRBV6-3
abundance: NA

CDR3nt: TGTGCCAGCAGCTTATGGGGAAGGGGATCCCCGAACACTGAAGCTTTCTTT
CDR3aa: CASSLWGRGSPNTEAFF
j_gene: TRBJ1-1
d_gene: NA
v_gene: TRBV7-2
abundance: NA

CDR3nt: TGCGCCAGCAGTCACAGGCAGGGACTCGATGGCTACACCTTC
CDR3aa: CASSHRQGLDGYTF
j_gene: TRBJ1-2
d_gene: NA
v_gene: TRBV23-1
abundance: NA

CDR3nt: TGTGCCAGCAGCCAAGTGAGAACCGGGGAGCTGTTTTTT
CDR3aa: CASSQVRTGELFF
j_gene: TRBJ2-2
d_gene: NA
v_gene: TRBV14
abundance: NA

CDR3nt: TGTGCCAGCAGAAGGACTAGCGGGGTGGAGACCCAGTACTTC
CDR3aa: CASRRTSGVETQYF
j_gene: TRBJ2-5
d_gene: TRBD2
v_gene: TRBV7-2
abundance: NA

CDR3nt: TGTGCCAGCAGGCAGACAGGGGGCGATGGCTACACCTTC
CDR3aa: CASRQTGGDGYTF
j_gene: TRBJ1-2
d_gene: TRBD1
v_gene: TRBV12-3/TRBV12-4
abundance: NA

CDR3nt: TGTGCCAGTAGTTTCAGGGCTTTCTCTTATGGCTACACCTTC
CDR3aa: CASSFRAFSYGYTF
j_gene: TRBJ1-2
d_gene: NA
v_gene: TRBV19
abundance: NA

CDR3nt: TGTGCCAGCAGCATAGGACATACCCTCTACGAGCAGTACTTC
CDR3aa: CASSIGHTLYEQYF
j_gene: TRBJ2-7
d_gene: NA
v_gene: TRBV7-9
abundance: once

CDR3nt: TGTGCCAGTAGTATTGGCAGGGGGAACACTGAAGCTTTCTTT
CDR3aa: CASSIGRGNTEAFF
j_gene: TRBJ1-1
d_gene: NA
v_gene: TRBV19
abundance: NA

CDR3nt: TGTGCCAGTAGTCAAGGACAGGGTGGGGGAAACACTGAAGCTTTCTTT
CDR3aa: CASSQGQGGGNTEAFF
j_gene: TRBJ1-1
d_gene: TRBD1
v_gene: TRBV19
abundance: NA